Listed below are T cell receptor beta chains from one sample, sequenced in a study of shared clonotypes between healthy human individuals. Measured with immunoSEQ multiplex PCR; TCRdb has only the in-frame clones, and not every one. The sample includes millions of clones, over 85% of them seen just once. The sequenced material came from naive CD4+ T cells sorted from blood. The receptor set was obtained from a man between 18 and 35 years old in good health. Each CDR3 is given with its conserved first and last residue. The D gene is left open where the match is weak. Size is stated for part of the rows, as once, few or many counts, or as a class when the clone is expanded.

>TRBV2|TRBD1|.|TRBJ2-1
CASIATGPNEQFF
TGTGCCAGCATTGCGACAGGGCCGAATGAGCAGTTCTTC
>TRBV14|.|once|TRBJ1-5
CASSQVGGTQHF
TGTGCCAGCAGCCAAGTTGGCGGGACCCAGCATTTT
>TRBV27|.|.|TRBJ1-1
CASSFRQTNTEAFF
TGTGCCAGCAGTTTTCGACAGACGAACACTGAAGCTTTCTTT
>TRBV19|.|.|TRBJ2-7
CASSQGGGYEQYF
TGTGCCAGTAGCCAGGGCGGAGGATACGAGCAGTACTTC
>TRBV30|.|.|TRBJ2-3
CAGQGSSTDTQYF
TGTGCCGGGCAGGGTTCCAGCACAGATACGCAGTATTTT
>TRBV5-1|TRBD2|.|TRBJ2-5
CASSPGTSGPQETQYF
TGCGCCAGCAGCCCCGGGACTAGCGGACCACAAGAGACCCAGTACTTC
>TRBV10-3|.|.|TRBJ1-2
CATFGGPDATYGYTF
TGTGCCACATTTGGCGGGCCGGACGCCACCTATGGCTACACCTTC
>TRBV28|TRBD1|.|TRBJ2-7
CAGAQGVGEQYF
TGTGCCGGAGCACAGGGGGTGGGAGAGCAGTACTTC
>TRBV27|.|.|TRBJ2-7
CNPRASSYEQYF
TGTAACCCACGCGCGAGCTCCTACGAGCAGTACTTC
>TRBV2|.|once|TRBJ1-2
CASRDGGGGRGYTF
TGTGCCAGCAGGGACGGCGGGGGCGGACGAGGCTACACCTTC